This entry concerns a single T cell receptor beta chain. Germline V gives CDR1 SGHRS, CDR2 YFSETQ. The junction had 7 bases not matched to a gene; V was cut back by 4 bases and J by 6 bases. The CDR3 runs 16 residues. The sample comes from a study of cytomegalovirus exposure and HLA in healthy donors. Using immunoSEQ multiplex PCR, the repertoire was profiled, and TCRdb retains in-frame clones only, with some absent. The sample yields around 160,000 clones, 88% seen once. What was sequenced was PBMCs. The source is a man between 18 and 35 years old in good health and CMV-seronegative. The V and J genes are TRBV5-1 and TRBJ2-2; 12 bases fit TRBD2. CDR3 loop: CASSMTSGRIAGELFF. The CDR3 coding sequence is TGCGCCAGCAGCATGACTAGCGGGAGAATAGCCGGGGAGCTGTTTTTT.